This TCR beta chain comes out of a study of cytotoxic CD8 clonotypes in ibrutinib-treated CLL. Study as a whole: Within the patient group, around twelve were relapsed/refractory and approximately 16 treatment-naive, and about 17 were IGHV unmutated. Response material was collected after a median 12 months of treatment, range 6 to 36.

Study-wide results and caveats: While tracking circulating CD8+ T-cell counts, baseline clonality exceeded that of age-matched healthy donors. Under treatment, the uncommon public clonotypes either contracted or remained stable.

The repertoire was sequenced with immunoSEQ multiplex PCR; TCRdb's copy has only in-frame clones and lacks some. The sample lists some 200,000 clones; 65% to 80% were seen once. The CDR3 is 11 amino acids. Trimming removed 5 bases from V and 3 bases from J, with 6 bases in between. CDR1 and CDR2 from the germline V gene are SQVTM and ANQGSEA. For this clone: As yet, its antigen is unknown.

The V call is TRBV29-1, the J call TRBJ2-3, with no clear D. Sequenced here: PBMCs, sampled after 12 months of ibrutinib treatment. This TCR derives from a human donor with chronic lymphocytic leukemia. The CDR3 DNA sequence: TGCAGCGTTCATCAGACAGATACGCAGTATTTT. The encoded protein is CSVHQTDTQYF.